The rows below give T cell receptor beta chains drawn from one sample of a study of radiotherapy plus CTLA-4 blockade in lung cancer. Clones were sequenced by immunoSEQ multiplex PCR, and TCRdb holds only the in-frame ones, with some missing. Of tens of thousands of clones listed, approximately 76% are singletons. The sample in question was peripheral blood, obtained from a patient treated with radiotherapy plus ipilimumab. These receptors came from a human donor with non-small cell lung cancer who had a complete response to radiotherapy plus ipilimumab. CDR3s leave out the opening cysteine and the closing phenylalanine or tryptophan. Clone size is stated in some rows and not others, as once, few, many or a class when expanded.

cdr3_aa v_call clone_size
ASSAQGGNEQF TRBV5-4 once
ASSTGGTDTQY TRBV6-5 -
ASSHSGTLSYEQY TRBV7-2 -
ASSSRVPEAF TRBV6-5 -
ASSEVGTTAYEQY TRBV25-1 -
ASRRGLSYEQY TRBV27 -
ASSSRQISDTQY TRBV2 -
ASSPGTGTNEKLF TRBV5-1 -
SVARTTNTGELF TRBV29-1 -
ASSPRAGGQIEAF TRBV6-1 -
ASSYVAGIGVETQY TRBV6-5 few
ASSQSGSSYEQY TRBV5-4 -
AISVGSGETQY TRBV10-3 -
ASSPGHGGGETQY TRBV5-1 -
ASSLRRQGYTEAF TRBV19 -
ASSLGSGEQY TRBV7-8 -
ASALLTVIYSPLH TRBV6-5 -
ASSPEQGYGYT TRBV4-2 -
ASARPSGSTDTQY TRBV4-1 -
ASSLRLAGTNTGELF TRBV11-2 -
ASSQVGAPGSQSGNTIY TRBV4-3 -
ASSLELRQATGELF TRBV7-2 -
ATIGGANTDTQY TRBV10-2 -
ASSRGTGGTNEQF TRBV5-1 few
ARDRGTNEQF TRBV30 few
AGRQELNTEAF TRBV2 -
ASSPYGLPGLAGYGETQY TRBV18 -
ASSLFQGVNEQF TRBV7-2 -
ASSQCPPERDYNSPLH TRBV23-1 -
ASSVDEGSYNLPLH TRBV9 -
AISATGSRSTEAF TRBV10-3 -
ASSFGERSEQY TRBV7-2 -
ASSDPGQGNTGELF TRBV27 -
ASSHDRGPNNEQF TRBV18 -
ASSSGLAGALGETQY TRBV5-1 -
ASSEARTGGAGELF TRBV6-1 -
ASSYSAVNTEAF TRBV6-6 -
ASSSGTGYEQY TRBV7-9 -
ASSLGPPGQGGTEAF TRBV7-8 -
SVEELGREDYEQY TRBV29-1 -
ASKNPLRDEQF TRBV10-2 -
ASSRTSGGLRNEQF TRBV7-9 once
ASSANPDRATYEQY TRBV9 -
ASSLPYGEAF TRBV27 medium-sized
ASSQHRNFQY TRBV14 -
ASSLAAAYNSPLH TRBV5-1 -
ASSWRGGPDTQY TRBV5-1 few
ASSYRGRGTEAF TRBV6-6 -
ASSLRQGRDSPLH TRBV28 once